The present T cell receptor beta chain was sequenced within a study of T cell repertoires in cytomegalovirus infection. Overall study context: Public TCR beta signatures were indicative of both CMV infection and a matching HLA type.

The CDR3 spans 15 residues. The V gene end was trimmed by 5 bases and the J gene end by 2 bases; junction bases not matched to a gene: 8. The germline V gene encodes CDR1 MNHEY and CDR2 SMNVEV (reference sequence). Each CDR3 protein gets one entry after TCRdb re-called the reads with MiXCR. This table holds 600,000 to 800,000 distinct CDR3 sequences, about 24% found once. The origin of this receptor is a human donor in good health (CMV status not recorded). Some clones in this sample may be carry-over from other donors' samples. V gene TRBV27 combines with J gene TRBJ2-5; TRBD1 matches at 7 bases. Sequencing input: CD8+ T cells from PBMCs. CDR3 amino acids: CASSDGQAIQETQYF. Written as DNA, the CDR3 is TGTGCCAGCAGTGACGGACAGGCCATTCAAGAGACCCAGTACTTC.